These 19 T cell receptor beta chains were sequenced from one sample in a study of blood T cell repertoires in COVID-19. Generated by immunoSEQ multiplex PCR, the TCRdb table keeps only in-frame clones and is missing some. The sample includes roughly 180,000 clones, roughly 90% of them seen just once. The sequencing input was peripheral blood. The receptors were gathered from a man between 65 and 79 years old with active or convalescent COVID-19.

The V and J genes are TRBV10-3 and TRBJ1-2, with a possible D match to TRBD1 (6 bases). The CDR3 is made up of 14 amino acids. Trimming left V 8 bases short and J 7 bases short, with 20 bases between. Germline V CDR1 and CDR2: ENHRY, SYGVKD. In DNA, the CDR3 is TGTGCCATCGGACCGCAGGGGCCGGCTGGTGGCTACACCTTC. This gives the protein CAIGPQGPAGGYTF.

This clone appeared a few times. The J gene is TRBJ1-2, the V gene TRBV3-1 (or the pseudogene TRBV3-2); D not resolved. Trimming pared 2 bases from V and 0 bases from J, leaving 13 bases between. The CDR3 length is 16 residues. Germline lookup yields CDR1 LGHDT and CDR2 YNNKEL (reference sequence). This CDR3 is CASSQTPRETNYGYTF. CDR3 in DNA: TGTGCCAGCAGCCAAACCCCGAGAGAGACTAACTATGGCTACACCTTC.

V usage is TRBV18 and J usage is TRBJ1-2; 8 positions agree with TRBD1. J gave up 5 bases and V 3 bases, and 2 bases lay outside the gene matches. There are 13 residues in the CDR3. CDR1 is KGHSH, CDR2 LQKENI, per germline. DNA of the CDR3: TGTGCCAGCTCACCTGACAGGGGTTATGGCTACACCTTC. It codes for CASSPDRGYGYTF.

On this clone: The junction departs from germline at one end; a sequencing error may be responsible. This chain joins TRBV7-7 and TRBJ2-1, with D tentatively TRBD2 (5 bases). The CDR3 consists of 15 residues. The germline V gene encodes CDR1 SSHAT and CDR2 FNYEAQ (reference sequence). The DNA of the CDR3 is TGTGCTAGCAGCCGTGGGGTAGCGCTGTACAATGAGCAGTTCTTC. Translated, it gives CASSRGVALYNEQFF.

The chain has TRBV2 and TRBJ1-5; 8 bases fit TRBD1. The CDR3 runs 13 residues. The J segment lost 3 bases and the V segment lost 11 bases, leaving 6 bases of the junction unmatched. From germline, CDR1 is SNHLY and CDR2 FYNNEI. The DNA of the CDR3 is TGTGCCTGTGACAGGGGAGACAATCAGCCCCAGCATTTT. It yields the protein CACDRGDNQPQHF.

The chain recombines TRBV3-1 (or the pseudogene TRBV3-2) with TRBJ1-2; D possibly corresponds to TRBD1 (6 bases). V was clipped by 8 bases and J by 6 bases, with 22 bases between them. In germline, CDR1 is LGHDT, CDR2 YNNKEL (reference sequence). The CDR3 is 15 residues long. The CDR3, as DNA: TGTGCCAGCCAGGGGATCGGACCCAACCTGAATGGCTACACCTTC. It is translated as CASQGIGPNLNGYTF.

The chain couples TRBV6-5 to TRBJ2-3, with a possible D match to TRBD2 (5 bases). Looked up from germline, CDR1 is MNHEY and CDR2 is SVGAGI. V lost 4 bases, J lost 3 bases, and 8 bases lay in between. The CDR3 covers 13 residues. CDR3 nucleotide sequence: TGTGCCAGCAGTTTCCGGGGTACAGATACGCAGTATTTT. This codes for CASSFRGTDTQYF.

V is TRBV18 and J is TRBJ2-6; D is ambiguous. Germline loops: CDR1 KGHSH, CDR2 LQKENI. The CDR3 is 14 amino acids. V lost 2 bases, J lost 4 bases, and 6 bases lay in between. The CDR3 DNA reads TGTGCCAGCTCACCAAATTCGGGGGCCAACGTCCTGACTTTC. It is translated as CASSPNSGANVLTF.

This chain joins TRBV28 and TRBJ2-1; TRBD2 is a possible D gene (6 bases). Trimming took off 3 bases at V and 3 bases at J, with 12 bases between the two ends. Germline V gives CDR1 MDHEN, CDR2 SYDVKM. CDR3 length: 15 amino acids. The CDR3 region is CASSFAGKLYNEQFF. The CDR3 DNA follows: TGTGCCAGCAGTTTTGCGGGAAAACTCTACAATGAGCAGTTCTTC.

The CDR3 nucleotides read TGTGCCAGCAGTGAGACAGGGGATTTCTATGGCTACACCTTC. Protein product: CASSETGDFYGYTF. The chain uses TRBV6-1 and TRBJ1-2; 8 bases agree with TRBD1. CDR3 length equals 14 residues. V shed 3 bases and J 4 bases; nucleotides not matched to a gene: 4. From germline, CDR1 is MNHNS and CDR2 SASEGT.

V and J are TRBV4-1 and TRBJ1-5; 7 bases are a match to TRBD1. CDR3 length equals 15 residues. Germline V lookup: CDR1 MGHRA, CDR2 YSYEKL. V lost 0 bases to trimming and J lost 6 bases; unmatched junction nucleotides: 5. The DNA of the CDR3 is TGCGCCAGCAGCCAAGAGGGGCAGGGGGGTCAGCCCCAGCATTTT. Amino acid sequence: CASSQEGQGGQPQHF.

This chain uses TRBV19 with TRBJ1-5; D might be TRBD1 (5 bases). This CDR3 spans 17 amino acids. The V and J ends lost 9 bases and 0 bases respectively, with 21 bases between them. CDR1 and CDR2 (germline): LNHDA, SQIVND (reference sequence). CDR3: CASSGSLRTPSNQPQHF. The CDR3 region has the DNA TGTGCCAGCTCCGGGTCCCTGCGGACACCTAGCAATCAGCCCCAGCATTTT.

The V call is TRBV30, the J call TRBJ2-7; a possible D gene is TRBD2 (7 bases). This CDR3 spans 16 amino acids. The germline V and J ends were trimmed by 4 bases and 5 bases, with 24 bases remaining between them. Germline V gene lookup returns CDR1 GTSNPN and CDR2 SVGIG (reference sequence). The CDR3 protein is CAWTLPPGGGEDEQYF. The CDR3 DNA is TGTGCCTGGACCCTCCCCCCGGGCGGGGGCGAAGACGAGCAGTACTTC.

This rearrangement joins TRBV30 to TRBJ1-2; D is uncertain. This CDR3 is built from 13 residues. V was cut by 2 bases and J by 0 bases, with 7 bases left in between. The germline gives CDR1 GTSNPN, CDR2 SVGIG (reference sequence). The CDR3 bases are TGTGCCTGGAGTTACGGAGCTAACTATGGCTACACCTTC. Its translation is CAWSYGANYGYTF.

This clone was seen only once. The chain joins TRBV18 to TRBJ1-5; D gene uncertain. This CDR3 region has 18 residues. The germline CDR1 and CDR2 sequences are KGHSH and LQKENI. V was pared by 0 bases and J by 0 bases, with 15 bases between. CDR3 amino acids: CASSPPTGSPDSNQPQHF. DNA of the CDR3: TGTGCCAGCTCACCACCAACCGGGAGCCCGGATAGCAATCAGCCCCAGCATTTT. Complete variable domain (other parts from reference TRBV18 and TRBJ1-5): NAGVMQNPRHLVRRRGQEARLRCSPMKGHSHVYWYRQLPEEGLKFMVYLQKENIIDESGMPKERFSAEFPKEGPSILRIQQVVRGDSAAYFCASSPPTGSPDSNQPQHFGDGTRLSIL.

This clone was counted a single time. The gene calls are TRBV5-4 and TRBJ1-1; D remains unclear. The germline CDR1 and CDR2 sequences are SGHNT and YYREEE (reference sequence). The V end was cut by 0 bases, the J end by 6 bases, with 18 bases between. The CDR3 is 16 residues long. The DNA for the CDR3 is TGTGCCAGCAGCTTGGGGTCAGGTCGAGAAGGCCCTGAAGCTTTCTTT. Protein: CASSLGSGREGPEAFF.

V usage is TRBV5-1 and J usage is TRBJ2-7; D remains unclear. CDR3 length: 16 amino acids. Looked up from germline, CDR1 is SGHRS and CDR2 is YFSETQ. The ends were cut back, 0 bases at V and 3 bases at J, with 16 bases in the middle. CDR3 nucleotide sequence: TGCGCCAGCAGCTTGGCTGGTGGCGGCAGCCACTACGAGCAGTACTTC. This codes for CASSLAGGGSHYEQYF.

The chain uses TRBV6-6 and TRBJ1-6; D remains ambiguous. Between the trimmed V and J ends, which lost 0 bases and 13 bases, there was a span of 13 bases. CDR3 length equals 14 residues. The germline CDR1 and CDR2 sequences are MNHNY and SVGAGI (reference sequence). In DNA form, the CDR3 reads TGTGCCAGCAGTTACTCGAAGGAGGTTTTCCCCCTCCACTTT. As protein: CASSYSKEVFPLHF.

The chain is built from TRBV5-1 and TRBJ2-2; TRBD1 matches 12 bases. V lost 4 bases to trimming and J lost 3 bases; unmatched junction nucleotides: 4. The germline V gene has CDR1 SGHRS and CDR2 YFSETQ. This CDR3 is built from 16 residues. CDR3 nucleotide sequence: TGCGCCAGCAGCACAGGGACAGGGGGCGACACCGGGGAGCTGTTTTTT. Protein sequence: CASSTGTGGDTGELFF.